This T cell receptor (beta chain) was retrieved from a study of T cell responses to AZD1222 COVID-19 vaccine. Overall study results and limits: With two AZD1222 doses given, Spike-specific TCR breadth and depth both rose. Possibly, clonal diversity was underestimated; donors were largely white British and included more females. Seropositive status at baseline applied to only a handful of AZD1222 recipients.

The CDR3 extends over 11 amino acids. Germline CDR1 and CDR2: MNHEY and SVGAGI. The V and J ends lost 6 bases and 5 bases respectively, with 8 bases between them. About this clone itself: Its antigen remains unknown.

Data came from immunoSEQ multiplex PCR; TCRdb stores just in-frame clones and leaves some out. The repertoire holds more than 95,000 clones, with roughly 88% as singletons. This chain uses TRBV6-5 with TRBJ2-7; tentative D call: TRBD2 (6 bases). Material: peripheral blood, obtained 28 days after the second AZD1222 dose. This receptor was obtained from an adult who received the AZD1222 COVID-19 vaccine. CDR3 sequence reads: CASRWGDEQYF. CDR3 sequence (DNA): TGTGCCAGCAGGTGGGGGGACGAGCAGTACTTC.